This T cell receptor beta chain was obtained from a study of blood T cell repertoires in COVID-19. Study overall: Specimens from acute and convalescent COVID-19 originated in the United States, Italy and Spain. The analysed material was cDNA or gDNA that came from T cells, B-cell-depleted T cells, or PBMCs.

Original analysis: Quantification of nucleated cells was approximated via reference gene primer amplification. TCRdb's table, derived via immunoSEQ multiplex PCR, lists solely in-frame clones and lacks some. That table furnishes V, J and clone size, whereas the DNA furnished D and trimming. The table records approximately 76,000 clones, 86% of them present only once. Trimming at V came to 3 bases and at J to 6 bases, leaving 5 bases not matched to a gene. The germline gives CDR1 LGHDT, CDR2 YNNKEL (reference sequence). The CDR3 covers 14 residues. The receptor's source is a man older than 75 in a cohort sampled during active COVID-19. The sample comprised peripheral blood. This chain connects TRBV3-1 (or the pseudogene TRBV3-2) to TRBJ2-7; 10 nucleotides match TRBD1. The chain's CDR3 is CASSQGQGFREQYF. CDR3 sequence (DNA): TGTGCCAGCAGCCAGGGACAGGGGTTCCGCGAGCAGTACTTC.